This T cell receptor (beta chain) was obtained from a study of shared clonotypes between healthy human individuals. Germline V CDR1 and CDR2: SEHNR, FQNEAQ (reference sequence). The CDR3 has 15 residues. The V segment lost 3 bases and the J segment 6 bases; nucleotides outside the gene matches: 4. TCRdb's copy holds only in-frame clones and misses some; the assay was immunoSEQ multiplex PCR. The sample contains 230,000 or so clones, just over 65% of which appear only once. The source is a man aged 25 to 40 in good health. V is TRBV7-9 and J is TRBJ2-1, with 11 bases fitting TRBD1. Sequenced input: memory CD4+ T cells sorted from blood. Subset noted: CD45RA-negative fraction. CDR3: CASSFEDRGLNEQFF. DNA of the CDR3: TGTGCCAGCAGCTTCGAGGACAGGGGGCTCAATGAGCAGTTCTTC.